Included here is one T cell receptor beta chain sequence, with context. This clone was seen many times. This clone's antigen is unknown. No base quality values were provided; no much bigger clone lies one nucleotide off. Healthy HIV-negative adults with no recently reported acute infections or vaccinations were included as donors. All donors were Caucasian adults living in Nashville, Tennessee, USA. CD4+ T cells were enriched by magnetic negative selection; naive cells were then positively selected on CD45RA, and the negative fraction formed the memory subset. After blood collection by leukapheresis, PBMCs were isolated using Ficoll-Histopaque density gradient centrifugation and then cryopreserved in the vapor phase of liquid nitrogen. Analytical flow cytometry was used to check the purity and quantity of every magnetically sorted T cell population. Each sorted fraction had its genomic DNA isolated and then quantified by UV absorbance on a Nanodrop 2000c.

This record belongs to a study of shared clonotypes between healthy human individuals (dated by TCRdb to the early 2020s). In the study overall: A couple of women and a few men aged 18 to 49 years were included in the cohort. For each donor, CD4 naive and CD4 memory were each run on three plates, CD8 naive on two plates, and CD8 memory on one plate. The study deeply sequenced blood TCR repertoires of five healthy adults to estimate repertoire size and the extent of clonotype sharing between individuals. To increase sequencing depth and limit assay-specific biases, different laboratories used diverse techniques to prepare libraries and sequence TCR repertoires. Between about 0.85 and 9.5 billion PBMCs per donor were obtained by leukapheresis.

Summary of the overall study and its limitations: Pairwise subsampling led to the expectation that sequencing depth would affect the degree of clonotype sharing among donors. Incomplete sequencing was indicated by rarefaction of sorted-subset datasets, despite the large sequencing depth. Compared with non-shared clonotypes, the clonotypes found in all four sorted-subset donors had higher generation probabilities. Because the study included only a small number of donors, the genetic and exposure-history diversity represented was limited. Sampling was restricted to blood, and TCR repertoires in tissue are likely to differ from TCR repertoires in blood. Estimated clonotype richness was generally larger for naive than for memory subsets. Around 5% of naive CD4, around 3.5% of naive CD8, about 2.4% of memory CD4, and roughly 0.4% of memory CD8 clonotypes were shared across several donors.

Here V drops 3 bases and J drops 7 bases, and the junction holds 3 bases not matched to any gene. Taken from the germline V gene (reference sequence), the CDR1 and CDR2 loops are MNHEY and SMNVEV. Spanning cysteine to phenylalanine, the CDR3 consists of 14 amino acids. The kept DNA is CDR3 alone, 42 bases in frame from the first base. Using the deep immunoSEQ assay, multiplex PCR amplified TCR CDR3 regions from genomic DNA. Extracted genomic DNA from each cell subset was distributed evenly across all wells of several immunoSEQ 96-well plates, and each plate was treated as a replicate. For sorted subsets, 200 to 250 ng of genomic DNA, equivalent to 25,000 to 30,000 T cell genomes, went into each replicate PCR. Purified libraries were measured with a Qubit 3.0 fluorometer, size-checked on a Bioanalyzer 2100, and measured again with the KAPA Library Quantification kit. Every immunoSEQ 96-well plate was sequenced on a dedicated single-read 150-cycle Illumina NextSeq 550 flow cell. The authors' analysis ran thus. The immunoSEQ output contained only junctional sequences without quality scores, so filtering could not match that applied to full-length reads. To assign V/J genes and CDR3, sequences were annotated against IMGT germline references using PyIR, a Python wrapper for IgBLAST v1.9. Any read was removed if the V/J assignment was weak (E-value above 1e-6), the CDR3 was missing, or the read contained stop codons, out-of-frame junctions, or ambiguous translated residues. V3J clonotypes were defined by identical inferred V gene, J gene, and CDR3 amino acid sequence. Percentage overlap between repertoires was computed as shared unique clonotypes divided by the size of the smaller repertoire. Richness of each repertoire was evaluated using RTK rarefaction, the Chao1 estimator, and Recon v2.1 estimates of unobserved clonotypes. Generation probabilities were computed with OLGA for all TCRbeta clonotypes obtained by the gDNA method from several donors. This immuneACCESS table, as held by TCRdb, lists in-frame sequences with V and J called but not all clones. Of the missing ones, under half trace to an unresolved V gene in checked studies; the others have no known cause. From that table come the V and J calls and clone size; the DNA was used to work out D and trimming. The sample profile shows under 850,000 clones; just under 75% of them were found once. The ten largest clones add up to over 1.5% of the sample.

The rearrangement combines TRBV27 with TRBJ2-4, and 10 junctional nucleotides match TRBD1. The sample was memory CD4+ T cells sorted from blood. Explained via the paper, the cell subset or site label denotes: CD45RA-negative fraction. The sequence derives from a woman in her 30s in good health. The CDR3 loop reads CASSFLGQGNIQYF. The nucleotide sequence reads TGTGCCAGCAGTTTCCTGGGACAGGGGAACATTCAGTACTTC.